The rows below give T cell receptor beta chains drawn from one sample of a study of CD8 T cells in ankylosing spondylitis. TCRdb fed the 5' RACE reads into MiXCR, producing one record per CDR3 protein. The table lists about 190,000 distinct CDR3 sequences, around 13% of them singletons. Sequencing was performed on blood, either unsorted or a sorted T cell fraction (not recorded which). The receptors shown here come from a female donor with ankylosing spondylitis or in good health (not recorded which). Both conserved end residues are part of each CDR3. The D gene is left open where the match is weak. Rows may omit the clone size; those that give it use once, few, many or a size class.

D gene: -
clone size: many
V gene: TRBV6-2/TRBV6-3
J gene: TRBJ1-5
CDR3 DNA: TGTGCCAGCAGTTACTCGATAAGCAGGGATCAGCCCCAGCATTTT
CDR3 protein: CASSYSISRDQPQHF

D gene: TRBD1
clone size: few
V gene: TRBV19
J gene: TRBJ2-3
CDR3 DNA: TGTGCCAGTAGTTGGAGTGGACAGGGGCCAGATACGCAGTATTTT
CDR3 protein: CASSWSGQGPDTQYF

D gene: TRBD1
clone size: few
V gene: TRBV11-3
J gene: TRBJ2-7
CDR3 DNA: TGTGCCAGCAGCTTGGGACAGGGGAAGCAGTACTTC
CDR3 protein: CASSLGQGKQYF

D gene: -
clone size: few
V gene: TRBV7-2
J gene: TRBJ1-2
CDR3 DNA: TGTGCCAGCAGCTTAGGGTCAGGGGCGCTAAAGCGTAATGGCTACACCTTC
CDR3 protein: CASSLGSGALKRNGYTF

D gene: TRBD2
clone size: many
V gene: TRBV5-1
J gene: TRBJ2-5
CDR3 DNA: TGCGCCAGCAGGCTAGCGGAAGAGACCCAGTACTTC
CDR3 protein: CASRLAEETQYF

D gene: -
clone size: many
V gene: TRBV7-2
J gene: TRBJ1-4
CDR3 DNA: TGTGCCAGCAGCTTAGACAGCTATAAAGAAAAACTGTTTTTT
CDR3 protein: CASSLDSYKEKLFF

D gene: -
clone size: many
V gene: TRBV27
J gene: TRBJ1-4
CDR3 DNA: TGTGCCAGCAGCATAGGGATACCGGGCGAAAAACTGTTTTTT
CDR3 protein: CASSIGIPGEKLFF

D gene: -
clone size: -
V gene: TRBV5-1
J gene: TRBJ2-1
CDR3 DNA: TGCGCCAGCAGCTCTATTGGGGGCCGAATAAACAATGAGCAGTTCTTC
CDR3 protein: CASSSIGGRINNEQFF

D gene: TRBD1
clone size: -
V gene: TRBV6-5
J gene: TRBJ2-1
CDR3 DNA: TGTGCCAGCAGTTACTCAGCCGGGACAGGGTTTTACAATGAGCAGTTCTTC
CDR3 protein: CASSYSAGTGFYNEQFF

D gene: -
clone size: -
V gene: TRBV12-3/TRBV12-4
J gene: TRBJ1-2
CDR3 DNA: TGTGCCAGCAGTTCCGACGGCAAGCCCCGTGGCTACACCTTC
CDR3 protein: CASSSDGKPRGYTF

D gene: TRBD2
clone size: many
V gene: TRBV29-1
J gene: TRBJ2-1
CDR3 DNA: TGCAGCGTTATCGGCGGGGGCTCCTACAATGAGCAGTTCTTC
CDR3 protein: CSVIGGGSYNEQFF

D gene: TRBD2
clone size: -
V gene: TRBV10-3
J gene: TRBJ2-1
CDR3 DNA: TGTGCCATCAGTGGACTAGCGGGAGGGCCCAATGAGCAGTTCTTC
CDR3 protein: CAISGLAGGPNEQFF

D gene: -
clone size: -
V gene: TRBV5-1
J gene: TRBJ2-1
CDR3 DNA: TGCGTCAGCACCTCTTACGGCCAGGCGGGCAATGAGCAGTTCTTC
CDR3 protein: CVSTSYGQAGNEQFF

D gene: TRBD2
clone size: -
V gene: TRBV5-1
J gene: TRBJ2-1
CDR3 DNA: TGCGCCAGCAGCTTGCAACTAGCGGGAGGTAATGAGCAGTTCTTC
CDR3 protein: CASSLQLAGGNEQFF

D gene: TRBD2
clone size: few
V gene: TRBV15
J gene: TRBJ2-1
CDR3 DNA: TGTGCCACCAGCAGAGACAGCGGGGAGAACTCCTACAATGAGCAGTTCTTC
CDR3 protein: CATSRDSGENSYNEQFF

D gene: TRBD1
clone size: once
V gene: TRBV19
J gene: TRBJ2-7
CDR3 DNA: TGTGCCAGTAGTATATCGGGACAGGGCTACGAGCAGTACTTC
CDR3 protein: CASSISGQGYEQYF

D gene: TRBD2
clone size: many
V gene: TRBV7-2
J gene: TRBJ2-3
CDR3 DNA: TGTGCCAGCGGTAGCGGGAGTTCAGATACGCAGTATTTT
CDR3 protein: CASGSGSSDTQYF

D gene: -
clone size: few
V gene: TRBV15
J gene: TRBJ2-2
CDR3 DNA: TGTGCCACCAGCTTCCCCCGGCCCTTGAAGGACGGGGAGCTGTTTTTT
CDR3 protein: CATSFPRPLKDGELFF

D gene: TRBD2
clone size: many
V gene: TRBV11-2
J gene: TRBJ2-1
CDR3 DNA: TGTGCCAGCAGCATTAGGACTAGCGGGAGAGTTTCCTACAATGAGCAGTTCTTC
CDR3 protein: CASSIRTSGRVSYNEQFF

D gene: -
clone size: many
V gene: TRBV20-1
J gene: TRBJ1-5
CDR3 DNA: TGCAGTGCCTTCCGGGACGGCAATCAGCCCCAGCATTTT
CDR3 protein: CSAFRDGNQPQHF

D gene: TRBD2
clone size: many
V gene: TRBV5-1
J gene: TRBJ2-1
CDR3 DNA: TGCGCCAGCAGCGCGGCTCTAGCGGCTGAGCAGTTCTTC
CDR3 protein: CASSAALAAEQFF

D gene: -
clone size: -
V gene: TRBV25-1
J gene: TRBJ2-7
CDR3 DNA: TGTGCCGGCAGAGAAGGTGAGACATTGAGCTCCTACGAGCAGTACTTC
CDR3 protein: CAGREGETLSSYEQYF

D gene: -
clone size: many
V gene: TRBV20-1
J gene: TRBJ1-3
CDR3 DNA: TGCAGTGCCCCGGGCCTCAAGCCTGGAAACACCATATATTTT
CDR3 protein: CSAPGLKPGNTIYF

D gene: -
clone size: many
V gene: TRBV28
J gene: TRBJ2-3
CDR3 DNA: TGTGCCAGCAGTTTATCCTCGGGAGCTGCTACGCAGTATTTT
CDR3 protein: CASSLSSGAATQYF

D gene: TRBD1
clone size: few
V gene: TRBV18
J gene: TRBJ1-1
CDR3 DNA: TGTGCCTCGCTGGGACAGGGAACCGTTAGGACTGAAGCTTTCTTT
CDR3 protein: CASLGQGTVRTEAFF

D gene: -
clone size: many
V gene: TRBV6-1
J gene: TRBJ1-1
CDR3 DNA: TGTGCCAGCTCGGGGTGGACTGAAGCTTTCTTT
CDR3 protein: CASSGWTEAFF

D gene: -
clone size: many
V gene: TRBV12-3/TRBV12-4
J gene: TRBJ1-1
CDR3 DNA: TGTGCCAGCAATCTCGGAGGGGATAGGACTGAAGCTTTCTTT
CDR3 protein: CASNLGGDRTEAFF

D gene: -
clone size: -
V gene: TRBV5-1
J gene: TRBJ2-1
CDR3 DNA: TGCGCCAGCAGCTTGGAGGGGGGGGCGAGCGTCTACAATGAGCAGTTCTTC
CDR3 protein: CASSLEGGASVYNEQFF

D gene: -
clone size: -
V gene: TRBV6-6
J gene: TRBJ1-2
CDR3 DNA: TGTGCCAGCAGTTACTCTGACTATGGCTACACCTTC
CDR3 protein: CASSYSDYGYTF

D gene: -
clone size: -
V gene: TRBV20-1
J gene: TRBJ2-7
CDR3 DNA: TGCAGTGCTCCCCATCGGGTATCCTACGAGCAGTACTTC
CDR3 protein: CSAPHRVSYEQYF

D gene: -
clone size: -
V gene: TRBV5-1
J gene: TRBJ2-1
CDR3 DNA: TGCGCCAGCAGCTTGGGCCTTATTACCAGCTCCTACAATGAGCAGTTCTTC
CDR3 protein: CASSLGLITSSYNEQFF

D gene: TRBD2
clone size: few
V gene: TRBV6-1
J gene: TRBJ2-1
CDR3 DNA: TGTGCCAGCAACGGACTAGCGGGAGATGGTAATGAGCAGTTCTTC
CDR3 protein: CASNGLAGDGNEQFF

D gene: -
clone size: many
V gene: TRBV7-2
J gene: TRBJ2-2
CDR3 DNA: TGTGCCAGCAGCTCCACCGGTGGCGGGGAGCTGTTTTTT
CDR3 protein: CASSSTGGGELFF

D gene: -
clone size: many
V gene: TRBV12-3/TRBV12-4
J gene: TRBJ1-5
CDR3 DNA: TGTGCCAGCTCCGGGGGGAATGGGAATCAGCCCCAGCATTTT
CDR3 protein: CASSGGNGNQPQHF

D gene: -
clone size: many
V gene: TRBV3-1
J gene: TRBJ1-1
CDR3 DNA: TGTGCCAGCAGCCAAGTTGCAAGGGGGGACACTGAAGCTTTCTTT
CDR3 protein: CASSQVARGDTEAFF

D gene: -
clone size: -
V gene: TRBV4-2
J gene: TRBJ1-1
CDR3 DNA: TGTGCCAGCAGCCAAGGAGGTGGGGGCACTGAAGCTTTCTTT
CDR3 protein: CASSQGGGGTEAFF

D gene: -
clone size: many
V gene: TRBV7-9
J gene: TRBJ2-5
CDR3 DNA: TGTGCCAGCAGCCGATTATCCACTAATGATGGGACCCAGTACTTC
CDR3 protein: CASSRLSTNDGTQYF

D gene: TRBD2
clone size: few
V gene: TRBV29-1
J gene: TRBJ2-7
CDR3 DNA: TGCAGCGCAGCCGGACTAGCGTCAAAGGGGGAGCAGTACTTC
CDR3 protein: CSAAGLASKGEQYF

D gene: -
clone size: -
V gene: TRBV6-2/TRBV6-3
J gene: TRBJ2-7
CDR3 DNA: TGTGCCAGCAGTTACTCCGTTGCCCGCGAGCAGTACTTC
CDR3 protein: CASSYSVAREQYF

D gene: -
clone size: -
V gene: TRBV5-4
J gene: TRBJ2-2
CDR3 DNA: TGTGCCAGCAGCTCGCGTATCGGCACGAACACCGGGGAGCTGTTTTTT
CDR3 protein: CASSSRIGTNTGELFF

D gene: TRBD1
clone size: -
V gene: TRBV29-1
J gene: TRBJ1-2
CDR3 DNA: TGCAGCGTTGAGAGGGGGACAGGCTATGGCTACACCTTC
CDR3 protein: CSVERGTGYGYTF

D gene: TRBD1
clone size: many
V gene: TRBV27
J gene: TRBJ1-2
CDR3 DNA: TGTGCCAGCAGCCTAACTTGGACAGGGACGGTTGGCTACACCTTC
CDR3 protein: CASSLTWTGTVGYTF

D gene: TRBD1
clone size: many
V gene: TRBV12-3/TRBV12-4
J gene: TRBJ1-2
CDR3 DNA: TGTGCCAGCAGCCGATGGACAGGGGGGAACTATGGCTACACCTTC
CDR3 protein: CASSRWTGGNYGYTF

D gene: TRBD1
clone size: many
V gene: TRBV5-1
J gene: TRBJ2-2
CDR3 DNA: TGCGCCAGCAGCATGACAGGGGTCCCGGGTACCGGGGAGCTGTTTTTT
CDR3 protein: CASSMTGVPGTGELFF

D gene: -
clone size: -
V gene: TRBV5-1
J gene: TRBJ1-3
CDR3 DNA: TGCGCCAGCAGCTTGGTGGGGTTAGGTGGAAACACCATATATTTT
CDR3 protein: CASSLVGLGGNTIYF

D gene: TRBD1
clone size: few
V gene: TRBV5-1
J gene: TRBJ2-3
CDR3 DNA: TGCGCCAGCAGCCCCACAGGGGGCGGAGATACGCAGTATTTT
CDR3 protein: CASSPTGGGDTQYF

D gene: TRBD2
clone size: once
V gene: TRBV3-1
J gene: TRBJ2-1
CDR3 DNA: TGTGCCAGCAGCCAACCAGGGACTAGCGGGGCTGAGCAGTTCTTC
CDR3 protein: CASSQPGTSGAEQFF